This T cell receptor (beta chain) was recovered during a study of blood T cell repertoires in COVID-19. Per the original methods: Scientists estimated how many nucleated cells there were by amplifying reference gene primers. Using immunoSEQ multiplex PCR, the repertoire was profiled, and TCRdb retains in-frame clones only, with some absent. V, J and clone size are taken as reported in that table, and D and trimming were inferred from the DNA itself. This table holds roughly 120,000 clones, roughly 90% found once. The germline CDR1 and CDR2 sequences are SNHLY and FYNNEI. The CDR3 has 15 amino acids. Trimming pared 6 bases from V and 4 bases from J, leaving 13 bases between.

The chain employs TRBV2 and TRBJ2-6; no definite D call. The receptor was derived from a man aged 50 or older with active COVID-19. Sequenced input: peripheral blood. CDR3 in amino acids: CASSPYSRGANVLTF. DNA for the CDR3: TGTGCCAGCAGCCCGTATAGCCGGGGGGCCAACGTCCTGACTTTC.